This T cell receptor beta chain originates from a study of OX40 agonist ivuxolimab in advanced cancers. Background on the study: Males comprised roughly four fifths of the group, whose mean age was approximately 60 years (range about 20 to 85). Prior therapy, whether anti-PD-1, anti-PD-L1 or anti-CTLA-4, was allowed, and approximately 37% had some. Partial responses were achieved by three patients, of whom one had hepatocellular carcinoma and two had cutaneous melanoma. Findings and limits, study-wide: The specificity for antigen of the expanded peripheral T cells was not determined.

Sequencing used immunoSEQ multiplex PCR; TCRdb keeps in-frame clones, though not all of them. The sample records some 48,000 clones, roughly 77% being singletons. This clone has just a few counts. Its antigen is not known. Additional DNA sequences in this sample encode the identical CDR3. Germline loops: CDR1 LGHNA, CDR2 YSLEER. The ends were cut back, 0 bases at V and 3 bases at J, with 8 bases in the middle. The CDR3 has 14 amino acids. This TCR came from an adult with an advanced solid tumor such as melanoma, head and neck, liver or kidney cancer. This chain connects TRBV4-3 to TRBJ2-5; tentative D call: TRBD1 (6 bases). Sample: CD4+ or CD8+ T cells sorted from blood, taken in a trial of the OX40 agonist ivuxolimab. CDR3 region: CASSQDTGKETQYF. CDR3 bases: TGCGCCAGCAGCCAAGATACAGGGAAAGAGACCCAGTACTTC.